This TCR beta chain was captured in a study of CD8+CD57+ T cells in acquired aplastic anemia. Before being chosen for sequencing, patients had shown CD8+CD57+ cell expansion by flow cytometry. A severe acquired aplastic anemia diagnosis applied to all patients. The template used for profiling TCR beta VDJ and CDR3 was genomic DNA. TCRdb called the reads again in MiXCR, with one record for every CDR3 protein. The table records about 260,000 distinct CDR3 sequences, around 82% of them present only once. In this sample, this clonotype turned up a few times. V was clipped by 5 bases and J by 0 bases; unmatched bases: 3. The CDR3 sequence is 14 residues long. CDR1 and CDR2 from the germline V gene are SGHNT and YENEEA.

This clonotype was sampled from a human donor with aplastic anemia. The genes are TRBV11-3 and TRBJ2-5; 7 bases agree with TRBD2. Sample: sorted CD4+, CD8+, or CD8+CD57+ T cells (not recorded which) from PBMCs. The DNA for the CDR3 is TGTGCCAGCAGCGGGGGAGGGTACCAAGAGACCCAGTACTTC. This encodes CASSGGGYQETQYF.